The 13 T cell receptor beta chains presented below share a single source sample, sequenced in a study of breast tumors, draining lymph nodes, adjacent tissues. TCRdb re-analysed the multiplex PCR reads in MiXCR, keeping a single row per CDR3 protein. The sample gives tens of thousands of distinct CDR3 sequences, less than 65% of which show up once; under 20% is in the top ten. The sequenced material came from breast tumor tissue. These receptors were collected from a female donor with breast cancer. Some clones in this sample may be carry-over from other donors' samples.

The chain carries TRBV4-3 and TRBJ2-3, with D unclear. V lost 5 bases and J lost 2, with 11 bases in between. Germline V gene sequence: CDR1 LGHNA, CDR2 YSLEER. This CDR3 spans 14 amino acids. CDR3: CASSSVGYTDTQYF. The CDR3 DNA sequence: TGCGCCAGCAGCTCGGTGGGATACACAGATACGCAGTATTTT.

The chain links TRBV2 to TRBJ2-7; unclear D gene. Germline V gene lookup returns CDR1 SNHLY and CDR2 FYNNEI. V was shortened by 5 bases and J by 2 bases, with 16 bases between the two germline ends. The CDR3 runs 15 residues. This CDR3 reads CASSTQDPRTYEQYF. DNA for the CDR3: TGTGCCAGCAGTACCCAGGATCCTAGGACCTACGAGCAGTACTTC.

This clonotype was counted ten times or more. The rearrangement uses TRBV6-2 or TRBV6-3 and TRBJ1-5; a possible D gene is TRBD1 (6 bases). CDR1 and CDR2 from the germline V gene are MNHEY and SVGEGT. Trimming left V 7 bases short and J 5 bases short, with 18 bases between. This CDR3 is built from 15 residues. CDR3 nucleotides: TGTGCCAGCAAAACCGGGGGCGGTCTCGATCAGCCCCAGCATTTT. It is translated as CASKTGGGLDQPQHF.

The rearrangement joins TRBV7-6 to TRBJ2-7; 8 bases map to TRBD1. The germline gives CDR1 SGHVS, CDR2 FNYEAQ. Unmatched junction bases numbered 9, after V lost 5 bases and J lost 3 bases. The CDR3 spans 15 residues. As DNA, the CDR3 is TGTGCCAGCAGCATGCAGGGGGCGGTTGGCTACGAGCAGTACTTC. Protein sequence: CASSMQGAVGYEQYF.

The CDR3 DNA sequence: TGTGCCAGCAGCTTAGGCGGGGAGCATGGCTACACCTTC. Protein: CASSLGGEHGYTF. This chain uses TRBV7-9 with TRBJ1-2, with unresolved D. This CDR3 is 13 amino acids long. V dropped 1 base and J dropped 6 bases, with 9 bases sitting between them. CDR1 and CDR2 (germline): SEHNR, FQNEAQ (reference sequence).

The CDR3 here is CASSEWSGTRSNQPQHF. The CDR3 DNA follows: TGTGCCAGCAGTGAATGGTCGGGAACCCGTAGCAATCAGCCCCAGCATTTT. The chain links TRBV2 to TRBJ1-5; D is ambiguous. The CDR3 contains 17 residues. Germline V gene sequence: CDR1 SNHLY, CDR2 FYNNEI. The V and J ends lost 2 bases and 0 bases respectively, with 14 bases between them.

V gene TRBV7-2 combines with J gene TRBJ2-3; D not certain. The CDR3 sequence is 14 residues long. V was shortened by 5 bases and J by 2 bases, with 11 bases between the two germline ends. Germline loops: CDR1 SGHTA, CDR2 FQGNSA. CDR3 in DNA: TGTGCCAGCAGCGCTGGGTACGACACAGATACGCAGTATTTT. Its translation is CASSAGYDTDTQYF.

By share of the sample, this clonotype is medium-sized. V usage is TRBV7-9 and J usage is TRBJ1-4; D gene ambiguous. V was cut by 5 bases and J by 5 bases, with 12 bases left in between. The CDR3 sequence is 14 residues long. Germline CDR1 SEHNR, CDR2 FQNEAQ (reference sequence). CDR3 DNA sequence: TGTGCCAGCAGCATTTGGGATGGGAATGAAAAACTGTTTTTT. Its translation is CASSIWDGNEKLFF.

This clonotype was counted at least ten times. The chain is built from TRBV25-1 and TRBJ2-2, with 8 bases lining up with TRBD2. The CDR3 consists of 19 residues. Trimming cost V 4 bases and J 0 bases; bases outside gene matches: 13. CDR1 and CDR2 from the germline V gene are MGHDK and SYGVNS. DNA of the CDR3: TGTGCCAGCAGTGTGGGCACTTGGGCTAGCGGGCCGAACACCGGGGAGCTGTTTTTT. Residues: CASSVGTWASGPNTGELFF. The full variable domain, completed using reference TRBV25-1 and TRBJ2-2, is EADIYQTPRYLVIGTGKKITLECSQTMGHDKMYWYQQDPGMELHLIHYSYGVNSTEKGDLSSESTVSRIRTEHFPLTLESARPSHTSQYLCASSVGTWASGPNTGELFFGEGSRLTVL.

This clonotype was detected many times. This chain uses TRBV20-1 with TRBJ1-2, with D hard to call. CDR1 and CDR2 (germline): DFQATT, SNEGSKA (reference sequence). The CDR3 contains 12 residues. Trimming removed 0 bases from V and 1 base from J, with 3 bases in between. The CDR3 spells CSARDNNYGYTF. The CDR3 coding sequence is TGCAGTGCTAGAGACAATAACTATGGCTACACCTTC.

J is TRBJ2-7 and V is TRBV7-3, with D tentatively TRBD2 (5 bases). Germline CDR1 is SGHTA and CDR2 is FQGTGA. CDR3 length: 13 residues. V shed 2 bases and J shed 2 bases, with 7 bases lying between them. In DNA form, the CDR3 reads TGTGCCAGCAGCTTAGCGGAGGCCTACGAGCAGTACTTC. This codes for CASSLAEAYEQYF.

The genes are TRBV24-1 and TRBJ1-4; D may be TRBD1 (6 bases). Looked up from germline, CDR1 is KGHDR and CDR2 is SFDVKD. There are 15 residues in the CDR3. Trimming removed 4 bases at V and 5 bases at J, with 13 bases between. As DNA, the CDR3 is TGTGCCACCAGTGACCCCAGGGGCGCGAATGAAAAACTGTTTTTT. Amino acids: CATSDPRGANEKLFF.

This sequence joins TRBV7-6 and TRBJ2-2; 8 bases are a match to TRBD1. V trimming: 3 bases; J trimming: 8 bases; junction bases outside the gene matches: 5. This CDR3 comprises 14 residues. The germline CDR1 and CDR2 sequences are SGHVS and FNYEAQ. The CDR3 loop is CASSFRQGIGELFF. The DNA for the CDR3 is TGTGCCAGCAGCTTCAGACAGGGGATAGGGGAGCTGTTTTTT.